This TCR beta chain was sequenced in a study of neurological immune-mediated disorders. Stated time point: longitudinal time-point 2. The unsorted libraries were made from 2 million PBMCs kept at -80 C. 5'RACE with 10-nucleotide random UMIs generated the cDNA. TCRdb independently ran MiXCR on the 5' RACE reads; one entry per CDR3 protein. The sample shows tens of thousands of distinct CDR3 sequences, more than 8% of them seen only once. From germline, CDR1 is SGHRS and CDR2 YFSETQ. The V segment lost 0 bases and the J segment 1 base; nucleotides outside the gene matches: 8. CDR3 size: 17 residues. This clonotype was recorded many times. What it binds is unknown. General study findings and limits: Expanded clones shared no identical CDR3 amino acid sequences across subjects, which suggested private TCR-beta repertoires in all groups.

The receptor was derived from a young man in good health. The chain employs TRBV5-1 and TRBJ2-3; 7 nucleotides line up with TRBD1. The sequenced sample consisted of PBMCs. CDR3 coding DNA: TGCGCCAGCAGCTTGGCCGCCTCCGGGACAGGCACAGATACGCAGTATTTT. Its translation is CASSLAASGTGTDTQYF.